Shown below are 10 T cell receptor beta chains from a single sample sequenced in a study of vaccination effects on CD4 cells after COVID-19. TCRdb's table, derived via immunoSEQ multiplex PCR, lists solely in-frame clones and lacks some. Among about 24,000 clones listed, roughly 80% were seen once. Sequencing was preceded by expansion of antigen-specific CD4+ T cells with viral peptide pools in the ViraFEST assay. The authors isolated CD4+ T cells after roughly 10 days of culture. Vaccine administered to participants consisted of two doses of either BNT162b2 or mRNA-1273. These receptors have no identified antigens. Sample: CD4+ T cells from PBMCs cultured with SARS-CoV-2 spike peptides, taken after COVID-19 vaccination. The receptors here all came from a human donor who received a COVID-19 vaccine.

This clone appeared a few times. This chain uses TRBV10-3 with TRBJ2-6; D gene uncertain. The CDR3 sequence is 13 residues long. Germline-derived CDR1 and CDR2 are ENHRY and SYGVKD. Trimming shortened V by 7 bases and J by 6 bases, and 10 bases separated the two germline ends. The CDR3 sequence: CAIKHFEANVLTF. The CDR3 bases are TGTGCCATCAAACACTTCGAGGCCAACGTCCTGACTTTC.

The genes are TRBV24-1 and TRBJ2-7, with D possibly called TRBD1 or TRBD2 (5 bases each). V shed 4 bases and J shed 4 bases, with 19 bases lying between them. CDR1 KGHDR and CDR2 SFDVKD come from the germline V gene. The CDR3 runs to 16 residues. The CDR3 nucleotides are TGTGCCACCAGTGACCCGTCCGGGACCGCCTGGTACGAGCAGTACTTC. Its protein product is CATSDPSGTAWYEQYF.

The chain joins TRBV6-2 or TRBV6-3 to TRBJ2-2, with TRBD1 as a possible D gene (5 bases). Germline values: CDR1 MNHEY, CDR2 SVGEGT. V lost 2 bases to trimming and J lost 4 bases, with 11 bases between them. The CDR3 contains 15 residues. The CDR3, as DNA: TGTGCCAGCAGTTACCAGGGTTTAGGCACCGGGGAGCTGTTTTTT. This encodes CASSYQGLGTGELFF.

For the CDR3, the DNA is TGTGCCAGCAGCCACCTCCGGACAGGGGTTAGCTATGGCTACACCTTC. Its protein product is CASSHLRTGVSYGYTF. The genes are TRBV3-1 (or the pseudogene TRBV3-2) and TRBJ1-2; 9 bases line up with TRBD1. The germline CDR1 and CDR2 sequences are LGHDT and YNNKEL (reference sequence). V lost 3 bases and J lost 4; bases outside the gene matches: 9. This CDR3 is built from 16 residues.

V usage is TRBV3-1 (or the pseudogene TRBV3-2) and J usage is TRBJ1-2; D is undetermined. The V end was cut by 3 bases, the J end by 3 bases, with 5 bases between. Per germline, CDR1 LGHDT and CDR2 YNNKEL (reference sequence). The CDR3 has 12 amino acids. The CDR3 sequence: CASSQADYGYTF. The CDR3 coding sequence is TGTGCCAGCAGCCAGGCGGACTATGGCTACACCTTC.

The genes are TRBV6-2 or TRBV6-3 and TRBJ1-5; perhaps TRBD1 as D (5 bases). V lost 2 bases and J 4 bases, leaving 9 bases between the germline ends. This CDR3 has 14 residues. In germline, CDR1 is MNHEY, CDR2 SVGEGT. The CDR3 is CASSYGGGNQPQHF. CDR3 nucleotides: TGTGCCAGCAGTTACGGGGGGGGGAATCAGCCCCAGCATTTT.

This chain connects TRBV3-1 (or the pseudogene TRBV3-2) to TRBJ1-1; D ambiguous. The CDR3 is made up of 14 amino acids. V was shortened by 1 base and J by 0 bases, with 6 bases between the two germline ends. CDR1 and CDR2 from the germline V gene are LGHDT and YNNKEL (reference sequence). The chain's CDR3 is CASSQVEVNTEAFF. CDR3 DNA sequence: TGTGCCAGCAGCCAAGTCGAGGTGAACACTGAAGCTTTCTTT.

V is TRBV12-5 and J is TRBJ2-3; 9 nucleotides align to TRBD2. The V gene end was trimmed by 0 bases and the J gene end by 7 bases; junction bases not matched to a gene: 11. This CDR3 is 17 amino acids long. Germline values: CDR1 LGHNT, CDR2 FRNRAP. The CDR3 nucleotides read TGTGCTAGTGGTTTGGTACTTGGGCGGGGGGGCCCAAATACGCAGTATTTT. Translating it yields CASGLVLGRGGPNTQYF.

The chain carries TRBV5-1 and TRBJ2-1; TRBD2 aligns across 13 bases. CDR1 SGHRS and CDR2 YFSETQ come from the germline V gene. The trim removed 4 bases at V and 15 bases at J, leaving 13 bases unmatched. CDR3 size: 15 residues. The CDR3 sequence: CASSVRTSGSSGLFF. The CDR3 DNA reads TGCGCCAGCAGCGTTAGGACTAGCGGGAGTTCCGGGCTGTTCTTC.

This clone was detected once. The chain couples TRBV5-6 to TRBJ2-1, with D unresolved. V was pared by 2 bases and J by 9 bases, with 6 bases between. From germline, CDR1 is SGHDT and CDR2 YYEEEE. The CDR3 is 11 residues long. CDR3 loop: CASSFVLEQFF. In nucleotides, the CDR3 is TGTGCCAGCAGCTTCGTTCTTGAGCAGTTCTTC.